The entry below describes one T cell receptor beta chain. Other DNA sequences in this specimen translate into the identical CDR3. This sample was included in a study of blood T cell repertoires in COVID-19. Across about two dozen US areas, participants ranged in age from about 18 to 100 years. The CDR3 has 12 amino acids. After removal of 6 bases from V and 1 base from J, the junction contained 1 base not matched to a gene. Per the germline V gene, CDR1 is SQVTM and CDR2 is ANQGSEA. This table comes from immunoSEQ multiplex PCR, and its TCRdb copy is limited to in-frame clones, with some not included. This table has around 380,000 clones, about 90% appearing once.

The sequence came from a man aged 25 to 40 who had recovered from COVID-19. The source material was PBMCs or T cells enriched from blood (not recorded which). The chain is built from TRBV29-1 and TRBJ1-1; 8 positions match TRBD1. The CDR3 sequence is CSVGQGNTEAFF. CDR3 nucleotides: TGCAGCGTCGGACAGGGGAACACTGAAGCTTTCTTT.